This TCR beta chain appears in the sequencing data of a study of radiation and T cells in renal cell carcinoma. Time point in this sample: blood 2 weeks post-SBRT. Treatment of the sample: 15 Gy SBRT to primary tumor, nephrectomy 4 weeks later. After SBRT, blood was collected at 2 and 4 weeks, plus baseline. The CDR3 totals 13 residues. V lost 5 bases to trimming and J lost 7 bases, with 15 bases between them. Germline CDR1 reads MNHEY; CDR2 reads SMNVEV (reference sequence). Only in-frame clones appear in the TCRdb table, and some are missing; sequencing was by immunoSEQ multiplex PCR. The sample records some 120,000 clones, 88% being singletons.

Sequencing used blood, obtained from a patient whose treatment included radiotherapy and nephrectomy. The TCR comes from a woman between 70 and 85 years old with renal cell carcinoma. The chain recombines TRBV27 with TRBJ2-7; D gene unclear. The chain's CDR3 is CASSIPDPKEQYF. The CDR3 nucleotides read TGTGCCAGCAGTATACCGGACCCAAAAGAGCAGTACTTC.